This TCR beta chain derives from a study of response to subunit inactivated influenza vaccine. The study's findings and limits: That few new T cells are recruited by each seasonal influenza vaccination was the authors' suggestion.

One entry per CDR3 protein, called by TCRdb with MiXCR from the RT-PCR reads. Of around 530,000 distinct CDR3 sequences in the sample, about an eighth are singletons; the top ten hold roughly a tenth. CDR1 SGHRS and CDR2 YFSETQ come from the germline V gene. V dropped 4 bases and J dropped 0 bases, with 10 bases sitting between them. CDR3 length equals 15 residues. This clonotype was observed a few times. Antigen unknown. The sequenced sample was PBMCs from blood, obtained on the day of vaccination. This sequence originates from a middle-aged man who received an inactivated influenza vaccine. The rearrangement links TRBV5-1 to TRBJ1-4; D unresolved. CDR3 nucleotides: TGCGCCAGCAGCCTGGGAGGCACAACTAATGAAAAACTGTTTTTT. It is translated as CASSLGGTTNEKLFF.